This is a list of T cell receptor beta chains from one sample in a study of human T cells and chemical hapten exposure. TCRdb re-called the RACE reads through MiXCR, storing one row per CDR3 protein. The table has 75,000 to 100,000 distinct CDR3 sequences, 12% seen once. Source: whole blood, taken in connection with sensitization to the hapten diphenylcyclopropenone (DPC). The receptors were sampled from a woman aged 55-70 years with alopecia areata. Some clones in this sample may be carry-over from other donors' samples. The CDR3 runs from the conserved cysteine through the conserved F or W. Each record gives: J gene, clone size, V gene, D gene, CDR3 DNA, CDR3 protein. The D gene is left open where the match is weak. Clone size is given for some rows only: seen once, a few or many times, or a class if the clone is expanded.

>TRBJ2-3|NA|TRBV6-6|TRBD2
TGTGCCAGCAGTTACGCAACTAGCGGGGCTAGCACAGATACGCAGTATTTT
CASSYATSGASTDTQYF
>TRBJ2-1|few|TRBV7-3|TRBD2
TGTGCCAGCAGCTATGGGACTAGCGGGGGCAATGAGCAGTTCTTC
CASSYGTSGGNEQFF
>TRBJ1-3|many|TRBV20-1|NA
TGCAGTGCTACGACGTTCCAGTCCTCTGGAAACACCATATATTTT
CSATTFQSSGNTIYF
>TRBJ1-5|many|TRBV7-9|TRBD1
TGTGCCAGCAGCTTAGTAGGGACAGGGGGTCAGCCCCAGCATTTT
CASSLVGTGGQPQHF
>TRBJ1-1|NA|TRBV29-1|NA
TGCAGCGTTGCTAGGACTGAAGCTTTCTTT
CSVARTEAFF
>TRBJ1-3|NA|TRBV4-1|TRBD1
TGCGCCAGCAGCCAAACGACGACAGGGGCCTCTGGAAACACCATATATTTT
CASSQTTTGASGNTIYF
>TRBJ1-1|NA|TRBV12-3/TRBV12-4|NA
TGTGCCAGCAATCCCACAGGGAGAAACACTGAAGCTTTCTTT
CASNPTGRNTEAFF
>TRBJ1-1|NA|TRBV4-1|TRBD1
TGCGCCAGCAGGAACCGGGACAGGGGGCTCGTCACTGAAGCTTTCTTT
CASRNRDRGLVTEAFF
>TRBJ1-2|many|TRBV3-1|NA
TGTGCCAGCAGCCAAGATCAGGGCCTTCGCGGCTACACCTTC
CASSQDQGLRGYTF
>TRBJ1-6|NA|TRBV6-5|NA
TGTGCCAGCAGTAAGGGGACATTGATAGATTCACCCCTCCACTTT
CASSKGTLIDSPLHF
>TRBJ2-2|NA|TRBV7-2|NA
TGTGCCAGCAGCTTACAGGCTATCATCAACACCGGGGAGCTGTTTTTT
CASSLQAIINTGELFF
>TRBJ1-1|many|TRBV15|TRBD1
TGTGCCACCAGCAGAGGCGGGACAGGAGATTATGAAGCTTTCTTT
CATSRGGTGDYEAFF
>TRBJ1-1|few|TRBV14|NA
TGTGCCAGCAGCCAAGTTCACCCGAGTTCTGTGCTTGAAGCTTTCTTT
CASSQVHPSSVLEAFF
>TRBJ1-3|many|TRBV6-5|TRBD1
TGTGCCAGCAGTCCCTCATGGGACAGGGTAGGCACCATATATTTT
CASSPSWDRVGTIYF
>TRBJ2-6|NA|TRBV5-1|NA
TGCGCCAGCAGCTTGCCGGGGTTAGGCGGGGCCAACGTCCTGACTTTC
CASSLPGLGGANVLTF
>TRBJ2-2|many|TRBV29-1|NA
TGCAGCGTTGTCGGCAGGGGGAACACCGGGGAGCTGTTTTTT
CSVVGRGNTGELFF
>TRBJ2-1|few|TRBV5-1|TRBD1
TGCGCCAGCAGCTTGATAGGGGGCAGCTACAATGAGCAGTTCTTC
CASSLIGGSYNEQFF
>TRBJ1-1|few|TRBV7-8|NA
TGTGCCAGCAGCCCCGTCTATACGAACACTGAAGCTTTCTTT
CASSPVYTNTEAFF
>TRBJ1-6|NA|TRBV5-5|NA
TGTGCCAGCAGCTTTTCTAGTCTATGGGACTCACCCCTCCACTTT
CASSFSSLWDSPLHF
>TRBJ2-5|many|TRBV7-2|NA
TGTGCCAGCAGCTTATTTTCAGAAGAGACCCAGTACTTC
CASSLFSEETQYF
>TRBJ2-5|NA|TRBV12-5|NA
TGTGCTAGTGGTTTGATAGCGGAAGAGACCCAGTACTTC
CASGLIAEETQYF
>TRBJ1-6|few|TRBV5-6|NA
TGTGCCAGCAGCTTGGCACAGCGGGGGTCACCCCTCCACTTT
CASSLAQRGSPLHF
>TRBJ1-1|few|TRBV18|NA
TGTGCCAGCTCACCAATCGGTAGGGCCGAAGGCACTGAAGCTTTCTTT
CASSPIGRAEGTEAFF
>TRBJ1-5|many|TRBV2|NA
TGTGCCAGCAGTTACGGAAACCCGATAAATAGCAATCAGCCCCAGCATTTT
CASSYGNPINSNQPQHF
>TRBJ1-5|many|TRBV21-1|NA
TGTGCCATACCGTTGGAGGCAAATGTCCTTAATCAGCCCCAGCATTTT
CAIPLEANVLNQPQHF
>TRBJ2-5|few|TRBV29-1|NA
TGCAGCGTTGTGGAAGGGCCAGAGACCCAGTACTTC
CSVVEGPETQYF
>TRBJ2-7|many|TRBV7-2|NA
TGTGCCAGCAGCTCTTCGGGGGTAGTCTCCTACGAGCAGTACTTC
CASSSSGVVSYEQYF
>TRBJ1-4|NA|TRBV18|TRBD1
TGTGCCAGCTCACCCTCCGGGACAGAGAGGGATGAAAAACTGTTTTTT
CASSPSGTERDEKLFF
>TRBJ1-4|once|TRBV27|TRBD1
TGTGCCAGCTCGGACAGGGTGGGTGAAAAACTGTTTTTT
CASSDRVGEKLFF
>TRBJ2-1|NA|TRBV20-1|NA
TGCAGTACCGGCTCGGACCTGGTACATGAGCAGTTCTTC
CSTGSDLVHEQFF
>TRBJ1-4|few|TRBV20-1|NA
TGCAGTGCTAGCGGGGGCGGTATTAATGAAAAACTGTTTTTT
CSASGGGINEKLFF
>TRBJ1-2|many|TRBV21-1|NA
TGTGCCAACACCACCCTCTATGGCTACACCTTC
CANTTLYGYTF
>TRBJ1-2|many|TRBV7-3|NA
TGTGCCAGCAGCGACATGCTGACAGCTGGCTACACCTTC
CASSDMLTAGYTF
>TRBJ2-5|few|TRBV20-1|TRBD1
TGCAGTGCTCATCAGGACAGGGCCAAGTACCAAGAGACCCAGTACTTC
CSAHQDRAKYQETQYF
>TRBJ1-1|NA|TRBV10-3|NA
TGTGCCATCAGTGAGGGGAATGAAGCTTTCTTT
CAISEGNEAFF
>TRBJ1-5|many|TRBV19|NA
TGTGCCAGTAGTATAGCTGAAGATCAGCCCCAGCATTTT
CASSIAEDQPQHF
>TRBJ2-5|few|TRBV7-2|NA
TGTGCCAGCAGCTTAGCTCGATTTGGGACCCAGTACTTC
CASSLARFGTQYF
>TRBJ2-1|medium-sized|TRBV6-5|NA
TGTGCCAGCAGCCCAGGGGAAGGGAATGAGCAGTTCTTC
CASSPGEGNEQFF
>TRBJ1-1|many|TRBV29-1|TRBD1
TGCAGCGTTTGGACAGGGACCATGAACACTGAAGCTTTCTTT
CSVWTGTMNTEAFF
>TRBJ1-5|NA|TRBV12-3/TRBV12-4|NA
TGTGCCAGCAGTCCGGAGCGACGGTATAGCAATCAGCCCCAGCATTTT
CASSPERRYSNQPQHF
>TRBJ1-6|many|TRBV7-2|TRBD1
TGTGCCAGCAGCTTAATGGGACAGGGGGTCGATTCACCCCTCCACTTT
CASSLMGQGVDSPLHF
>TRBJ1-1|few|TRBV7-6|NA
TGTGCCAGCAGCTTAGCGCCCTCAGGACAGCTGAACACTGAAGCTTTCTTT
CASSLAPSGQLNTEAFF
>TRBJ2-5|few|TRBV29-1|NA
TGCAGCGTTGCCAGCGGCGCCCAAGAGACCCAGTACTTC
CSVASGAQETQYF
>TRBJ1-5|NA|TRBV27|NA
TGTGCCAGCAGTTCAGGGGACGGGAGCAATCAGCCCCAGCATTTT
CASSSGDGSNQPQHF